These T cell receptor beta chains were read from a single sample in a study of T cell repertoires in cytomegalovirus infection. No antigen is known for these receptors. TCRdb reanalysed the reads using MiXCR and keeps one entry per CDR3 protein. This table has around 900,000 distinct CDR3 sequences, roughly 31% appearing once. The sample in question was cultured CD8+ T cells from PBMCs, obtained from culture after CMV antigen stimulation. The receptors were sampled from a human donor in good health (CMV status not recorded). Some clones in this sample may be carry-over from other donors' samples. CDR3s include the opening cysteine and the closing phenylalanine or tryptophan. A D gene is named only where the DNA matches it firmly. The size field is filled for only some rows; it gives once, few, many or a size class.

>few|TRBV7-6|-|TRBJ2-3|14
TGTGCCAGCAGCTGGCAGGGAGGTCCAGATACGCAGTATTTT
CASSWQGGPDTQYF
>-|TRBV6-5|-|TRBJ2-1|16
TGTGCCAGCAGTCCTCTGAACGCTTGGGGCTACAATGAGCAGTTCTTC
CASSPLNAWGYNEQFF
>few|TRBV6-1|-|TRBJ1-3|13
TGTGCCAGCGGCCCAGGGGCTGGAAACACCATATATTTT
CASGPGAGNTIYF
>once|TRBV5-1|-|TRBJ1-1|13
TGCGCCAGCAGCTTGGGACAGTGGACTGAAGCTTTCTTT
CASSLGQWTEAFF
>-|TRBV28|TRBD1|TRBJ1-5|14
TGTGCCAGCAGCCTCTCCGGGACAGGTCAGCCCCAGCATTTT
CASSLSGTGQPQHF
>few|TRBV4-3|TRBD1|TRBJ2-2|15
TGCGCCAGCAGCCTAGGGACAGACTTCACCGGGGAGCTGTTTTTT
CASSLGTDFTGELFF
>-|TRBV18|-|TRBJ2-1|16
TGTGCCAGCTCACCCTCTCAGGCAGGGAGTTACAATGAGCAGTTCTTC
CASSPSQAGSYNEQFF
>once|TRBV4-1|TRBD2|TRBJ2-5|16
TGTGCCAGCAGCGTGGGACTAGCACCCCTGCAAGAGACCCAGTACTTC
CASSVGLAPLQETQYF
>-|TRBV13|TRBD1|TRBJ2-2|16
TGTGCCAGCAGCTTCGGACAGGGGCGCATCACCGGGGAGCTGTTTTTT
CASSFGQGRITGELFF
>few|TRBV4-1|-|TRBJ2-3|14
TGCGCCAGCAGCCATCCGGGGGCGGCAGATACGCAGTATTTT
CASSHPGAADTQYF
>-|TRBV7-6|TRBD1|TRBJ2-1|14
TGTGCCAGCAGCGATGGACAGGGATCCAATGAGCAGTTCTTC
CASSDGQGSNEQFF
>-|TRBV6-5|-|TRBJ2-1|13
TGTGCCAGAAGCCCCCGGCCTGACAATGAGCAGTTCTTC
CARSPRPDNEQFF
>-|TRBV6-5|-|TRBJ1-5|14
TGTGCCAGCAGTTACAATAGGGTGACTCAGCCCCAGCATTTT
CASSYNRVTQPQHF
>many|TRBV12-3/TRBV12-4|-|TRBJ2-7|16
TGTGCCAGCAGTCCCCACATTTCAGGTCCCTCCTACGAGCAGTACTTC
CASSPHISGPSYEQYF
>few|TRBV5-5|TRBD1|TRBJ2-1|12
TGTGCCAGCAACCTACAGGGGAATGAGCAGTTCTTC
CASNLQGNEQFF
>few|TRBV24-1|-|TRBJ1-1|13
TGTGCCACCGAACGCGGTCCGGGCACTGAAGCTTTCTTT
CATERGPGTEAFF